This TCR beta chain emerged from a study of control samples from healthy donors and cancer patients. This clone was counted only a few times. Data came from immunoSEQ multiplex PCR; TCRdb stores just in-frame clones and leaves some out. The table includes some 250,000 clones, 82% detected once. Sequencing was carried out using PBMCs. The sequence was obtained from a woman aged 60-70 years with lung cancer.

The CDR3 loop is CASGLGGEQYF. Here the CDR3 DNA reads TGTGCCAGCGGCCTAGGGGGCGAGCAGTACTTC. The chain carries TRBV28 and TRBJ2-7; maybe TRBD1 (6 bases). CDR3 length: 11 residues. Trimming took off 8 bases at V and 6 bases at J, with 11 bases between the two ends. From germline, CDR1 is MDHEN and CDR2 SYDVKM.